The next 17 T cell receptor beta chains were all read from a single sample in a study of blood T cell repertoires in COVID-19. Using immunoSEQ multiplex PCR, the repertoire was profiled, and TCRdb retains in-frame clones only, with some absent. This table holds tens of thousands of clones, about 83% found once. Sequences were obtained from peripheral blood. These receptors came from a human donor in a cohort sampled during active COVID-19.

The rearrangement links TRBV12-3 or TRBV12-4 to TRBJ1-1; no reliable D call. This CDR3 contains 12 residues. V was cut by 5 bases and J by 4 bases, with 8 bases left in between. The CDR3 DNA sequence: TGTGCCAGCAGTCTTGCAGGCACTGAAGCTTTCTTT. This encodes CASSLAGTEAFF.

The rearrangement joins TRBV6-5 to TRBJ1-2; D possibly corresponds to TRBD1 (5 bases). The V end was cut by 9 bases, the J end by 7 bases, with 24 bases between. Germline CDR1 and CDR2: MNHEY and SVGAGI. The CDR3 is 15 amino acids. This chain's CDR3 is CASRPSAVRAGGYTF. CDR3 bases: TGTGCCAGTAGACCTAGCGCGGTCAGGGCGGGTGGCTACACCTTC.

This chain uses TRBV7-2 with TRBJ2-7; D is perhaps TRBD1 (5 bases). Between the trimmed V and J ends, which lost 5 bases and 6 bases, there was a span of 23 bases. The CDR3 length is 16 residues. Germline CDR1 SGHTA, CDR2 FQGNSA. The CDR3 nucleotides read TGTGCCAGCAGCCGCTTGATTGGGGCAGGACAAGGCGAGCAGTACTTC. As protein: CASSRLIGAGQGEQYF.

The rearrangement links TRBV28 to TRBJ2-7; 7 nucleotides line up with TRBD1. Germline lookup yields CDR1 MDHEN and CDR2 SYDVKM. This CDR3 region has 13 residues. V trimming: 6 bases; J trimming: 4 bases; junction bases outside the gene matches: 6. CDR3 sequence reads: CASRRDRVYEQYF. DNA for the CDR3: TGTGCCAGCAGAAGAGACAGGGTTTACGAGCAGTACTTC.

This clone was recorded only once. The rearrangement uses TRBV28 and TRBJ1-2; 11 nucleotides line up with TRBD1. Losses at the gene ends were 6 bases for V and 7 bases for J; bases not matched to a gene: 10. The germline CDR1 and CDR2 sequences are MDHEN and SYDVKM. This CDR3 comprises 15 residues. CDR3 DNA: TGTGCCAGCAGCGGACAGGGGGCGCGGGGTTTTGGCTACACCTTC. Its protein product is CASSGQGARGFGYTF.

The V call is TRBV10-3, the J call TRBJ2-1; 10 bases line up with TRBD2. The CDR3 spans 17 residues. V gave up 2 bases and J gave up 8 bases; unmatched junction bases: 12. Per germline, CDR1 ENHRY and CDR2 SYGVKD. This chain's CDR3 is CAISENPQREGGDEQFF. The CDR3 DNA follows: TGTGCCATCAGTGAGAACCCTCAGCGGGAGGGTGGGGATGAGCAGTTCTTC.

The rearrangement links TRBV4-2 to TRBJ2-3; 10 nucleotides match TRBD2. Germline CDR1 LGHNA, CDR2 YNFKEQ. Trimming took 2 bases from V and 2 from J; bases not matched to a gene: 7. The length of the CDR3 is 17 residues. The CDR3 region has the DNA TGTGCCAGCAGCCAACAACGGACTAGCGGATACACAGATACGCAGTATTTT. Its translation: CASSQQRTSGYTDTQYF.

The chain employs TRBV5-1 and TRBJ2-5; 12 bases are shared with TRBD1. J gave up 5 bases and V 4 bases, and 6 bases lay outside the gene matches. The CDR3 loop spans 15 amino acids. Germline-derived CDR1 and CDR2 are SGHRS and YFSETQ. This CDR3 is CASSTGQGAWETQYF. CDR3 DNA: TGCGCCAGCAGCACGGGACAGGGGGCATGGGAGACCCAGTACTTC.

The chain's CDR3 is CAIQNRDTDQETQYF. For the CDR3, the DNA is TGTGCCATCCAAAACCGGGACACCGACCAAGAGACCCAGTACTTC. The V gene is TRBV10-3, the J gene TRBJ2-5; a possible D gene is TRBD1 (6 bases). V dropped 8 bases and J dropped 0 bases, with 16 bases sitting between them. The CDR3 runs to 15 residues. From germline, CDR1 is ENHRY and CDR2 SYGVKD.

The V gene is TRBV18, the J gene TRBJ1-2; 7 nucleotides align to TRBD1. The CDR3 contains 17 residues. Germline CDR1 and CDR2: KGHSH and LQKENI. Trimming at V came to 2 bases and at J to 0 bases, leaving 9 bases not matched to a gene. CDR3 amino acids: CASSPGQAPLANYGYTF. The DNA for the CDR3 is TGTGCCAGCTCACCAGGACAGGCCCCGTTAGCTAACTATGGCTACACCTTC.

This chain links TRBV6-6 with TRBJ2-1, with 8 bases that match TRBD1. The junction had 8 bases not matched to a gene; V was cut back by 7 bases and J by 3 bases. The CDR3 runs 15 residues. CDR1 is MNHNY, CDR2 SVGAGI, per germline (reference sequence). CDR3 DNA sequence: TGTGCCAGCAATAGAGACAGGGGCCACTACAATGAGCAGTTCTTC. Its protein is CASNRDRGHYNEQFF.

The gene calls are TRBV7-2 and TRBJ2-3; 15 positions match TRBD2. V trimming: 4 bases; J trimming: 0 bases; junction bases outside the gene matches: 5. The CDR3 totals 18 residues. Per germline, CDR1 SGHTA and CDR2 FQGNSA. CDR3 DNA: TGTGCCAGCAGCTCGGGACTAGCGGGAGGATCTAGCACAGATACGCAGTATTTT. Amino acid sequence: CASSSGLAGGSSTDTQYF.

The CDR3 DNA reads TGTGCCAGCAGTTACTTAGCGGGATACACCTACGAGCAGTACTTC. This encodes CASSYLAGYTYEQYF. J is TRBJ2-7 and V is TRBV6-6; 8 positions agree with TRBD2. CDR1 is MNHNY and CDR2 is SVGAGI in the germline V gene (reference sequence). The junction had 4 bases not matched to a gene; V was cut back by 1 base and J by 2 bases. The CDR3 is made up of 15 amino acids.

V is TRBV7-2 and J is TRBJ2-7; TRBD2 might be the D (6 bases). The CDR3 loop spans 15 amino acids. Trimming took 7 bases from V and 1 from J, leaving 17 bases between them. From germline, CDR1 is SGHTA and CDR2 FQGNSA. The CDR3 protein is CASKLEAGLSYEQYF. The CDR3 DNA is TGTGCCAGCAAATTAGAGGCGGGGCTTTCCTACGAGCAGTACTTC.

The CDR3 nucleotides are TGTGCCAGTACCTTGGGGTGGTCTAGCGGACGCACAGATACGCAGTATTTT. It encodes CASTLGWSSGRTDTQYF. The rearrangement links TRBV19 to TRBJ2-3; 7 bases align to TRBD2. After removal of 7 bases from V and 1 base from J, the junction contained 14 bases not matched to a gene. Germline CDR1 and CDR2: LNHDA and SQIVND (reference sequence). CDR3 size: 17 residues.

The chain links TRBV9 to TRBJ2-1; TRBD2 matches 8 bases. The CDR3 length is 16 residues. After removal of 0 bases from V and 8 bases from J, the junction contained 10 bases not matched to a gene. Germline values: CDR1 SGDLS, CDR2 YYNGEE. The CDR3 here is CASSVAGSGRKDEQFF. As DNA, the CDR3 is TGTGCCAGCAGCGTAGCTGGAAGCGGGAGAAAGGATGAGCAGTTCTTC.

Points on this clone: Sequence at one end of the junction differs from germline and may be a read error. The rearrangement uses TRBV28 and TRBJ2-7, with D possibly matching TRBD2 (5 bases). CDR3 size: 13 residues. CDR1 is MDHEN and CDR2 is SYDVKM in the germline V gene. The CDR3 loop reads CASSSNERASTDF. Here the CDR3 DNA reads TGTGCCAGCAGTTCAAACGAGAGGGCGAGCACCGACTTC.